Here is one T cell receptor (beta chain) with its context. Its specificity is not known. PCR involved 60 Vbeta and 13 Jbeta primers. In the authors' methods: Roughly 73 million unique TCR beta chains, roughly 11 million of them shared, were counted by a later analysis. TCRdb's table, derived via immunoSEQ multiplex PCR, lists solely in-frame clones and lacks some. V, J and clone size were drawn from that table, and D and trimming were deduced from the DNA. The sample consists of 99,000 or so clones, approximately 81% of them appearing once. This specimen belongs to a study of cytomegalovirus exposure and HLA in healthy donors. Overall study context: Samples from HLA-typed donors yielded approximately 88 million unique TCRs in an early data release.

Germline lookup yields CDR1 LNHDA and CDR2 SQIVND (reference sequence). This CDR3 is built from 13 residues. V was trimmed by 1 base and J by 6 bases, leaving 9 bases between them. Points from the study as a whole: Reports indicate that TCR beta sequences accurately predicted the HLA-A and HLA-B alleles of most subjects. A later analysis showed HLA-associated TCR beta chains outstripping equally common others in clonal expansion.

The receptor was isolated from a male donor in good health and CMV-seropositive. Sequenced material: PBMCs. V is TRBV19 and J is TRBJ1-2; D call uncertain. The CDR3 sequence: CASSIAESHGYTF. In DNA, the CDR3 is TGTGCCAGTAGTATAGCTGAGTCCCATGGCTACACCTTC. The entire variable domain, with the rest obtained from reference TRBV19 and TRBJ1-2, is as follows: DGGITQSPKYLFRKEGQNVTLSCEQNLNHDAMYWYRQDPGQGLRLIYYSQIVNDFQKGDIAEGYSVSREKKESFPLTVTSAQKNPTAFYLCASSIAESHGYTFGSGTRLTVV.